This TCR beta chain appears in the sequencing data of a study of neurological immune-mediated disorders. Study-wide points: Healthy controls had more TCR clonal expansion than multiple sclerosis, which showed the least, whereas HTLV-1-associated myelopathy showed the most.

In the case of this clonotype: Antigen unknown.

TCRdb re-derived calls from the 5' RACE reads in MiXCR, one entry per CDR3 protein. The sample includes some 33,000 distinct CDR3 sequences, more than 1.3% of them seen just once. The length of the CDR3 is 13 residues. CDR1 and CDR2 from the germline V gene are DFQATT and SNEGSKA (reference sequence). Between the trimmed V and J ends, which lost 3 bases and 3 bases, there was a span of 12 bases. V is TRBV20-1 and J is TRBJ2-7, with D perhaps assigned TRBD1 or TRBD2 (6 bases each). The clonotype comes from a woman aged 30 to 39 with multiple sclerosis. The sample was PBMCs. CDR3 nucleotides: TGCAGTGCTAGGGGGGGCGCTGACTACGAGCAGTACTTC. Translation: CSARGGADYEQYF.